This T cell receptor beta chain came from a study of T cells in Graves' hyperthyroidism and ophthalmopathy. Study-level points and caveats: Most expanded thyroid clonotypes above 0.001 also appeared in blood.

Orbital computed tomography, thyroid ultrasound, serum thyroxine and TRAb, and clinical symptoms together informed the diagnoses. TCR beta CDR3 regions were amplified from RNA. The HTBI primer set was used in a first-round RT-PCR of the TCR CDR3. TCRdb redid the calling of the multiplex PCR reads with MiXCR, one entry per CDR3 protein. Of some 550,000 distinct CDR3 sequences listed, under 25% were seen once; the top ten hold about 25%. The CDR3 is made up of 16 amino acids. The germline V gene has CDR1 MNHNS and CDR2 SASEGT. Concerning this clonotype itself: No antigen is known for it. At one end the junction does not follow the germline gene, possibly because of a read error.

The chain has TRBV6-1 and TRBJ1-6; no clear D. Sequenced input: blood. The TCR comes from a man between 18 and 35 years old with Graves' hyperthyroidism. The CDR3: CSSSPSIGEYNSPLHF. DNA for the CDR3: TGTTCCAGCAGTCCCTCTATTGGGGAGTATAATTCACCCCTCCACTTT.